This T cell receptor beta chain is from a study of follicular helper T cells after annual influenza vaccination. For this clone: An end of the junction differs from the germline gene, which may be a read error.

This CDR3 region has 11 residues. CDR1 MNHNY and CDR2 SVGAGI come from the germline V gene (reference sequence). Sample time point: 2014-2015 season, 7 days after vaccination. Donors with HIV/AIDS, active malignancy, immunomodulators or active illness were excluded. Profiled with immunoSEQ multiplex PCR; TCRdb holds only in-frame clones, not every one. The data show over 6,500 clones, approximately 82% seen once. This clonotype was obtained from an adult who received the influenza vaccine. This chain uses TRBV6-6 with TRBJ1-2; 9 nucleotides align to TRBD1. The source material was CXCR5+ CD38- circulating T follicular helper cells from blood, sampled 7 days after influenza vaccination. Noted subset: circulating Tfh, non-naive CD4+CXCR5+PD-1+ (ICOS+CD38+ or ICOS-CD38-). The CDR3 DNA follows: TGTGCCAGCAGTTCTCAAAACAGGGGGCGCTTC. As protein: CASSSQNRGRF.